Shown below are 19 T cell receptor beta chains from a single sample sequenced in a study of blood T cell repertoires in COVID-19. Some clones are missing from TCRdb's copy, which holds only in-frame ones; the method was immunoSEQ multiplex PCR. The sample carries 26,000 or so clones, around 66% recorded once. The specimen sequenced was peripheral blood. The receptors shown here come from a man aged 55-75 years with active or convalescent COVID-19.

This clone is deemed medium-sized. J is TRBJ1-4 and V is TRBV6-5; 9 bases are a match to TRBD1. Looked up from germline, CDR1 is MNHEY and CDR2 is SVGAGI. This CDR3 comprises 16 residues. V dropped 4 bases and J dropped 6; count of bases not matched to a gene: 9. The chain's CDR3 is CASSSLPGTGHEKLFF. For the CDR3, the DNA is TGTGCCAGCAGTTCCCTACCCGGGACAGGGCATGAAAAACTGTTTTTT.

This chain joins TRBV29-1 and TRBJ1-4; TRBD1 agrees at 7 bases. The V segment lost 4 bases and the J segment 5 bases; nucleotides outside the gene matches: 10. Germline values: CDR1 SQVTM, CDR2 ANQGSEA. This CDR3 comprises 15 residues. CDR3 amino acids: CSVGKPGQRNEKLFF. CDR3 nucleotides: TGCAGCGTTGGAAAACCGGGACAGAGGAATGAAAAACTGTTTTTT.

J is TRBJ1-1 and V is TRBV5-4, with a possible D match to TRBD1 (5 bases). CDR1 is SGHNT and CDR2 is YYREEE in the germline V gene (reference sequence). Trimming removed 5 bases at V and 1 base at J, with 9 bases between. The length of the CDR3 is 13 residues. The CDR3 region is CASSYDRNTEAFF. The DNA for the CDR3 is TGTGCCAGCAGTTACGACAGGAACACTGAAGCTTTCTTT.

This chain joins TRBV28 and TRBJ2-7, with 7 bases aligning to TRBD1. Germline V CDR1 and CDR2: MDHEN, SYDVKM. The CDR3 has 15 amino acids. With V trimmed by 6 bases and J by 2 bases, 10 bases remained unmatched. The CDR3 DNA reads as TGTGCCAGCAGACAGGACAGGCTACAAGCCTACGAGCAGTACTTC. This sequence encodes CASRQDRLQAYEQYF.

The chain has TRBV5-4 and TRBJ2-3; possibly TRBD1 for D (6 bases). V lost 2 bases and J 2 bases, leaving 15 bases between the germline ends. CDR1 and CDR2 from the germline V gene are SGHNT and YYREEE (reference sequence). This CDR3 spans 16 amino acids. CDR3 protein: CASSFTGYSDTDTQYF. CDR3 DNA sequence: TGTGCCAGCAGCTTTACAGGGTATTCGGACACAGATACGCAGTATTTT.

The rearrangement uses TRBV18 and TRBJ1-4; D is ambiguous. CDR1 is KGHSH and CDR2 is LQKENI in the germline V gene. The CDR3 is 16 amino acids. V lost 2 bases to trimming and J lost 0 bases, with 10 bases between them. CDR3 coding DNA: TGTGCCAGCTCACCAACCCGCCAGGCAACTAATGAAAAACTGTTTTTT. It translates to CASSPTRQATNEKLFF.

The chain links TRBV30 to TRBJ2-1; no firm D call. The CDR3 contains 12 residues. Between the trimmed V and J ends, which lost 2 bases and 7 bases, there was a span of 9 bases. The germline CDR1 and CDR2 sequences are GTSNPN and SVGIG (reference sequence). CDR3 nucleotide sequence: TGTGCCTGGAGTTCCCCTCGGAATGAGCAGTTCTTC. It specifies CAWSSPRNEQFF.

In this sample, this clone turned up once. The CDR3 coding sequence is TGCGCCAGCAGCCAAACCGCGGTTTACCAAGAGACCCAGTACTTC. It is translated as CASSQTAVYQETQYF. V usage is TRBV4-1 and J usage is TRBJ2-5; D is undetermined. Germline values: CDR1 MGHRA, CDR2 YSYEKL. Deletions cut 2 bases from V and 0 bases from J, with 10 bases between. The CDR3 spans 15 residues.

This clone rates as medium-sized. The chain recombines TRBV2 with TRBJ2-7; 7 nucleotides agree with TRBD1. V trimming: 8 bases; J trimming: 2 bases; junction bases outside the gene matches: 6. This CDR3 has 13 amino acids. The germline gives CDR1 SNHLY, CDR2 FYNNEI. CDR3 residues: CASEQGSAYEQYF. Here the CDR3 DNA reads TGTGCCAGCGAACAGGGGTCAGCCTACGAGCAGTACTTC.

The rearrangement links TRBV27 to TRBJ1-2; 7 nucleotides agree with TRBD1. Trimming removed 9 bases from V and 8 bases from J; junction bases left unmatched: 18. The CDR3 is 15 amino acids. Germline assignment: CDR1 MNHEY and CDR2 SMNVEV (reference sequence). The CDR3 is CASRYGTAQGRGYTF. The CDR3 DNA reads as TGTGCCAGTCGGTACGGGACAGCGCAGGGGAGAGGCTACACCTTC.

The rearrangement joins TRBV2 to TRBJ1-5; D is possibly TRBD1 (6 bases). CDR3 length: 16 residues. V was shortened by 5 bases and J by 7 bases, with 21 bases between the two germline ends. CDR1 is SNHLY and CDR2 is FYNNEI in the germline V gene. The CDR3: CASSLRYRVINQPQHF. The DNA for the CDR3 is TGTGCCAGCAGTCTTCGATACAGGGTAATAAACCAGCCCCAGCATTTT.

The V gene is TRBV14, the J gene TRBJ2-6; 8 bases map to TRBD2. CDR3 length: 17 residues. The V and J ends lost 3 bases and 0 bases, in that order; junction bases with no gene match: 4. Germline-derived CDR1 and CDR2 are SGHDN and FVKESK. Written as DNA, the CDR3 is TGTGCCAGCAGCCACCTAGCGGGCCTCTCTGGGGCCAACGTCCTGACTTTC. Protein sequence: CASSHLAGLSGANVLTF.

The chain recombines TRBV19 with TRBJ2-3, with a weak D call TRBD1 (5 bases). V was trimmed by 6 bases and J by 5 bases, leaving 27 bases between them. The CDR3 has 18 amino acids. Germline loops: CDR1 LNHDA, CDR2 SQIVND (reference sequence). The CDR3 is CASSSPPGWNGVGDTQYF. The CDR3 bases are TGTGCCAGTAGCTCTCCGCCAGGGTGGAATGGGGTAGGAGATACGCAGTATTTT.

The sample holds one count of this clone. The CDR3 DNA reads TGTGCCAGCAGCCAGGGACAATCAACCTACGAGCAGTACTTC. Translating gives CASSQGQSTYEQYF. The rearrangement links TRBV14 to TRBJ2-7; possible D gene TRBD1, 6 bases. The length of the CDR3 is 14 residues. CDR1 is SGHDN, CDR2 FVKESK, per germline. Trimming shortened V by 3 bases and J by 2 bases, and 11 bases separated the two germline ends. Full variable domain (outside the CDR3, taken from reference TRBV14 and TRBJ2-7): EAGVTQFPSHSVIEKGQTVTLRCDPISGHDNLYWYRRVMGKEIKFLLHFVKESKQDESGMPNNRFLAERTGGTYSTLKVQPAELEDSGVYFCASSQGQSTYEQYFGPGTRLTVT.

The table lists this clone with a few counts. The rearrangement links TRBV10-3 to TRBJ2-7; 7 bases match TRBD2. The CDR3 is 16 residues long. Germline V gene sequence: CDR1 ENHRY, CDR2 SYGVKD. Trimming removed 5 bases from V and 0 bases from J; junction bases left unmatched: 10. The CDR3 nucleotides read TGTGCCATCAGTAAAGTCGAATCGGGGGGCTCCTACGAGCAGTACTTC. Its translation is CAISKVESGGSYEQYF.

This clone was seen just once. This CDR3 is also generated by other DNA sequences in the sample. This sequence joins TRBV21-1 and TRBJ2-7; the D segment call TRBD1 is taken from the table without a DNA check. TRBV21-1 is shown as a pseudogene. The CDR3 is 15 amino acids. The DNA for the CDR3 is TGTGCCAGCAGCAAGGCCAGGGACAGGGGGCCCGAGCAGTACTTC. Amino acids: CASSKARDRGPEQYF.

The chain is built from TRBV6-1 and TRBJ1-1; TRBD1 agrees at 7 bases. The V gene's germline CDR1 is MNHNS and CDR2 SASEGT. The CDR3 contains 13 residues. V dropped 2 bases and J dropped 10; count of bases not matched to a gene: 7. CDR3 sequence reads: CASSELQGFGAFF. Written as DNA, the CDR3 is TGTGCCAGCAGTGAATTACAGGGGTTCGGAGCTTTCTTT.

This sequence joins TRBV5-1 and TRBJ2-7; tentative D call: TRBD1 (7 bases). This CDR3 comprises 16 residues. Germline CDR1 is SGHRS and CDR2 is YFSETQ. V was clipped by 0 bases and J by 4 bases, with 17 bases between them. In nucleotides, the CDR3 is TGCGCCAGCAGCTTGGGGGGCCTGACAGGGAGGTACGAGCAGTACTTC. This translates into CASSLGGLTGRYEQYF.

The J gene is TRBJ1-4, the V gene TRBV30; D is unclear. Germline loops: CDR1 GTSNPN, CDR2 SVGIG (reference sequence). There are 14 residues in the CDR3. V lost 2 bases to trimming and J lost 6 bases, with 13 bases between them. The CDR3 loop reads CAWSPPAADEKLFF. CDR3 nucleotides: TGTGCCTGGAGTCCTCCGGCGGCTGATGAAAAACTGTTTTTT. Filled out from reference TRBV30 and TRBJ1-4, the complete variable domain reads SQTIHQWPATLVQPVGSPLSLECTVEGTSNPNLYWYRQAAGRGLQLLFYSVGIGQISSEVPQNLSASRPQDRQFILSSKKLLLSDSGFYLCAWSPPAADEKLFFGSGTQLSVL.